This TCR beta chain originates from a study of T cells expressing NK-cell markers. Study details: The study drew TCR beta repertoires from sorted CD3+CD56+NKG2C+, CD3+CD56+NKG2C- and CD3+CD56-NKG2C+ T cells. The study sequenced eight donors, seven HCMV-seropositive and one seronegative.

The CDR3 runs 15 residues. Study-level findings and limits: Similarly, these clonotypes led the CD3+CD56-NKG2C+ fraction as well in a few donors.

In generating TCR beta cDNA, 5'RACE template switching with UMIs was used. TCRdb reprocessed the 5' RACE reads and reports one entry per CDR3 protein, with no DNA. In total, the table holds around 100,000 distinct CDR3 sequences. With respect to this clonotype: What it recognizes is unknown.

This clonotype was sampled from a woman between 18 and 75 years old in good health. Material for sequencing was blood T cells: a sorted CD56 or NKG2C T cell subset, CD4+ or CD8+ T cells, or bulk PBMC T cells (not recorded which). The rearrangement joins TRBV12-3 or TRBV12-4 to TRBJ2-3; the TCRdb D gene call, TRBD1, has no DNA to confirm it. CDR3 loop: CASSPRDREADTQYF.